This TCR beta chain is from a study of cytomegalovirus exposure and HLA in healthy donors. At the level of the study: Early on, a data release was issued that held 80 million or so unique TCRs from HLA-typed donors.

As for this clone: The antigen remains undetermined.

Per germline, CDR1 KGHSH and CDR2 LQKENI. The CDR3 spans 13 residues. Trimming cost V 2 bases and J 1 base, with 6 bases left between them. Study-level results: An Asian-associated ancestry cluster reportedly showed fewer N-insertions than the approximately 600-donor mean in a later analysis. Beyond CMV serostatus, there was no information to go on about immune exposure. Near-uniform donor sequencing depth was presumed by presence/absence analyses.

With 60 Vbeta and 13 Jbeta primers, the PCR was carried out. Repertoires were generated with immunoSEQ multiplex PCR, while TCRdb's copy carries only in-frame clones and drops some. The table lists around 300,000 clones, approximately 70% of them singletons. The chain combines TRBV18 with TRBJ2-7; D is uncertain. The TCR originated in a female donor in good health and CMV-seronegative. The source material was PBMCs. CDR3 amino acids: CASSPGQSYEQYF. The CDR3 DNA reads TGTGCCAGCTCACCAGGCCAGTCCTACGAGCAGTACTTC. The complete variable domain, with remaining parts taken from reference TRBV18 and TRBJ2-7, reads NAGVMQNPRHLVRRRGQEARLRCSPMKGHSHVYWYRQLPEEGLKFMVYLQKENIIDESGMPKERFSAEFPKEGPSILRIQQVVRGDSAAYFCASSPGQSYEQYFGPGTRLTVT.